Below are 18 T cell receptor beta chains sequenced from a single sample in a study of molecular identifiers for immune sequencing clone quantification. TCRdb itself ran the PCR reads through MiXCR, one entry per CDR3 protein. Here the sample spans about 510,000 distinct CDR3 sequences, around 25% being singletons. The sample consisted of naive CD8+ T cells from blood, with Jurkat cell RNA spiked in. Subset reported: FACS-sorted CD8+CD4-CCR7+CD45RA+ naive T cells. The origin of the receptors is a human donor in good health. Some libraries in this study had Jurkat cell RNA spiked in.

This chain connects TRBV9 to TRBJ2-3, with D unclear. The germline gives CDR1 SGDLS, CDR2 YYNGEE. Between the trimmed V and J ends, which lost 0 bases and 2 bases, there was a span of 4 bases. The CDR3 sequence is 13 residues long. In DNA, the CDR3 is TGTGCCAGCAGCGTAGATGACACAGATACGCAGTATTTT. Amino acid sequence: CASSVDDTDTQYF.

The V and J genes are TRBV14 and TRBJ2-7; 7 bases agree with TRBD1. The CDR3 spans 17 residues. Germline CDR1 is SGHDN and CDR2 is FVKESK. Trimming at V came to 0 bases and at J to 2 bases, leaving 10 bases not matched to a gene. The chain's CDR3 is CASSQDLSRTGAYEQYF. CDR3 bases: TGTGCCAGCAGCCAAGACCTTTCCCGGACAGGCGCCTACGAGCAGTACTTC.

V is TRBV9 and J is TRBJ1-1; D call uncertain. Germline CDR1 is SGDLS and CDR2 is YYNGEE. V was clipped by 0 bases and J by 4 bases, with 10 bases between them. The CDR3 covers 14 residues. CDR3 sequence: CASSVDLSVTEAFF. Written as DNA, the CDR3 is TGTGCCAGCAGCGTAGACCTCTCGGTCACTGAAGCTTTCTTT.

The V gene is TRBV29-1, the J gene TRBJ2-7, with TRBD2 matching over 10 bases. There are 15 residues in the CDR3. The germline CDR1 and CDR2 sequences are SQVTM and ANQGSEA. The CDR3 sequence is CSIETGTSEPYEQYV. The DNA for the CDR3 is TGCAGCATTGAAACCGGGACTAGCGAGCCCTACGAGCAGTACGTC.

The chain recombines TRBV4-1 with TRBJ1-2; 7 positions match TRBD1. V lost 2 bases to trimming and J lost 4 bases; unmatched junction nucleotides: 7. CDR1 MGHRA and CDR2 YSYEKL come from the germline V gene. This CDR3 comprises 15 residues. CDR3: CASSQIQGTAYGYTF. In DNA form, the CDR3 reads TGCGCCAGCAGCCAAATACAGGGGACGGCCTATGGCTACACCTTC.

This clonotype was detected only a few times. The chain uses TRBV12-3 or TRBV12-4 and TRBJ2-5; 8 bases agree with TRBD1. V lost 6 bases to trimming and J lost 3 bases; unmatched junction nucleotides: 9. This CDR3 region has 15 residues. The CDR3 loop is CASRLGEQGEETQYF. The CDR3 nucleotides are TGTGCCAGCAGGCTCGGAGAACAGGGGGAAGAGACCCAGTACTTC.

With respect to this clonotype: It may be a read error: a sequence one base away is much more abundant. The chain has TRBV23-1 and TRBJ2-4; 7 bases are shared with TRBD2. Being an ORF, TRBV23-1 has a function that is uncertain. Trimming removed 8 bases from V and 15 bases from J; junction bases left unmatched: 13. This CDR3 region has 12 residues. The CDR3, as DNA: TGCGCCAGCTCCCTTGGGAGGGGTAGTCTGTACTTC. This sequence encodes CASSLGRGSLYF.

The CDR3 sequence is CASSEWLTGGFIDTQYF. Here the CDR3 DNA reads TGTGCCAGTAGTGAGTGGTTGACAGGGGGATTCATCGATACGCAGTATTTT. The chain is built from TRBV19 and TRBJ2-3; 9 nucleotides match TRBD1. The CDR3 totals 17 residues. The junction had 15 bases not matched to a gene; V was cut back by 5 bases and J by 6 bases. Germline-derived CDR1 and CDR2 are LNHDA and SQIVND (reference sequence).

This clonotype was observed a few times. The J gene is TRBJ2-5, the V gene TRBV27; D unresolved. V was pared by 2 bases and J by 4 bases, with 11 bases between. Germline CDR1 and CDR2: MNHEY and SMNVEV (reference sequence). This CDR3 is built from 14 residues. The CDR3 region is CASSLSEWGETQYF. The CDR3 region has the DNA TGTGCCAGCAGTTTAAGCGAATGGGGAGAGACCCAGTACTTC.

This clonotype was counted at least ten times. The chain couples TRBV28 to TRBJ1-4; TRBD1 agrees at 9 bases. V lost 0 bases to trimming and J lost 6 bases; unmatched junction nucleotides: 5. CDR3 length: 16 residues. Germline CDR1 and CDR2: MDHEN and SYDVKM. The CDR3 nucleotides are TGTGCCAGCAGTTTATGGGGGACAGGGTCTGATGAAAAACTGTTTTTT. It encodes CASSLWGTGSDEKLFF.

This clonotype has only one observation. This may stem from a read error, because a much larger clone lies one nucleotide away. V gene TRBV5-6 combines with J gene TRBJ2-3; D is unresolved. The CDR3 is made up of 15 amino acids. The ends were cut back, 0 bases at V and 2 bases at J, with 10 bases in the middle. Looked up from germline, CDR1 is SGHDT and CDR2 is YYEEEE. The CDR3 DNA reads as TGTGCCAGCAGCTTGGTTCCGTATAACACAGATACGCAGTATTTT. Protein sequence: CASSLVPYNTDTQYF.

This clonotype was seen many times. V is TRBV15 and J is TRBJ2-7, with TRBD1 as a possible D gene (6 bases). V was cut by 3 bases and J by 9 bases, with 18 bases left in between. The germline V gene has CDR1 LNHNV and CDR2 YYDKDF (reference sequence). CDR3 length equals 14 residues. CDR3 amino acids: CATSRVRGDWWQYF. The CDR3 DNA follows: TGTGCCACCAGCAGGGTCAGGGGAGACTGGTGGCAGTACTTC.

The chain's CDR3 is CASSQGDWKAQYF. CDR3 DNA sequence: TGTGCCAGCAGCCAAGGTGACTGGAAGGCCCAGTACTTC. The rearrangement joins TRBV14 to TRBJ2-5, with D hard to call. Trimming stripped 1 base from V and 9 bases from J, with 12 bases between. The CDR3 covers 13 residues. Per germline, CDR1 SGHDN and CDR2 FVKESK.

This clonotype was detected only a few times. One end of the junction fails to match germline, which may point to a read error. This rearrangement joins TRBV28 to TRBJ1-5; a weak D match, TRBD1 (6 bases). The CDR3 loop spans 14 amino acids. The germline V gene encodes CDR1 MDHEN and CDR2 SYDVKM. DNA for the CDR3: TGTGCCAGCAGTGAAAGGGGGGACAACCAGGCTCCGCTTTTT. This sequence encodes CASSERGDNQAPLF.

This chain joins TRBV4-1 and TRBJ1-1; D is undetermined. Trimming pared 6 bases from V and 6 bases from J, leaving 11 bases between. The CDR3 covers 12 residues. The V gene's germline CDR1 is MGHRA and CDR2 YSYEKL. The CDR3 DNA reads as TGCGCCAGCAGTGAAACGGGCTCTGAAGCTTTCTTT. This gives the protein CASSETGSEAFF.

The rearrangement links TRBV11-2 to TRBJ2-2, with 10 bases fitting TRBD1. The germline CDR1 and CDR2 sequences are SGHAT and FQNNGV. The V gene end was trimmed by 1 base and the J gene end by 2 bases; junction bases not matched to a gene: 7. The CDR3 covers 18 residues. CDR3 in DNA: TGTGCCAGCAGCTTAGGGGACAGGGGCCTCGTCAACACCGGGGAGCTGTTTTTT. This codes for CASSLGDRGLVNTGELFF.

The chain combines TRBV5-4 with TRBJ2-7, with 8 bases aligning to TRBD1. The V and J ends lost 5 bases and 5 bases, in that order; junction bases with no gene match: 12. CDR1 is SGHNT, CDR2 YYREEE, per germline (reference sequence). CDR3 length: 15 amino acids. The CDR3 region has the DNA TGTGCCAGCAGTTTCCCGGGACAGGTCCCCCACGAGCAGTACTTC. This codes for CASSFPGQVPHEQYF.

This clonotype was seen repeatedly, ten times or more. This chain links TRBV28 with TRBJ1-2, with unresolved D. The CDR3 has 14 amino acids. Germline V gives CDR1 MDHEN, CDR2 SYDVKM. V lost 6 bases, J lost 3 bases, and 14 bases lay in between. CDR3 residues: CASRSWARDYGYTF. DNA for the CDR3: TGTGCCAGCAGGTCCTGGGCCCGGGACTATGGCTACACCTTC.